This TCR beta chain is drawn from a study of cytomegalovirus exposure and HLA in healthy donors. Background on the study: According to later analysis, the same platform produced the 120 validation and around 730 first-cohort repertoires. Regarding the study as a whole: In the roughly 120 validation repertoires, approximately 93% of cluster scores exceeded 0, per a later analysis. Most observed TCR sequences were rare, whereas some public TCRs were detected in many donors. Through in vitro validation, a few CMV-associated chains were shown to be specific for CMV antigens.

As to this clone: Its antigen is undetermined.

V dropped 3 bases and J dropped 4; count of bases not matched to a gene: 1. Germline V gene data show CDR1 as SGHNT and CDR2 as YYREEE (reference sequence). This CDR3 spans 13 amino acids. Measured with immunoSEQ multiplex PCR; TCRdb has only the in-frame clones, and not every one. Of some 250,000 clones in the sample, roughly 86% were seen once. The TCR sequence derives from a woman aged 30 to 39 in good health and CMV-seropositive. J is TRBJ2-3 and V is TRBV5-4; 8 bases are a match to TRBD1. The sequencing sample was made of PBMCs. CDR3 amino acids: CASSWTGSDTQYF. For the CDR3, the DNA is TGTGCCAGCAGCTGGACAGGGTCAGATACGCAGTATTTT.